This paragraph reports one T cell receptor beta chain. What it binds is unknown. The data originate from a study of persistence of HIV-infected CD4 T cells. Study details: Isolated cells were CMV- and HIV-1 Gag-responding CD4+ T cells.

Study-wide results and limits: Within sorted populations, more oligoclonal TCRs accompanied more oligoclonal proviruses.

Sequencing used immunoSEQ version 4 in survey mode. The repertoire was sequenced with immunoSEQ multiplex PCR; TCRdb's copy has only in-frame clones and lacks some. The table includes some 58,000 clones, about 77% detected once. The stimulus was an HIV-1 Gag 15-mer peptide pool, 0.95 to 1 ug/peptide/mL. CD40L-negative CD69-negative CD45RO-high memory CD4+ T cells were sorted as populations depleted of antigen-responding cells. For at least 4 years, plasma HIV-1 RNA was undetectable (<50 copies/mL). V lost 6 bases to trimming and J lost 4 bases; unmatched junction nucleotides: 5. The CDR3 totals 14 residues. Germline CDR1 reads SNHLY; CDR2 reads FYNNEI.

The sample here was CD4+ T cells sorted from PBMCs after roughly 18-hour stimulation, taken from a patient who received antiretroviral therapy. This receptor was identified in an adult man with HIV who was CMV-seropositive. This sequence joins TRBV2 and TRBJ1-2; 10 positions agree with TRBD1. Here the CDR3 DNA reads TGTGCCAGCAGAGGACAGGGGGTGTCCTATGGCTACACCTTC. Translation gives CASRGQGVSYGYTF.